The rows below give T cell receptor beta chains drawn from one sample of a study of blood T cell repertoires in COVID-19. Profiled with immunoSEQ multiplex PCR; TCRdb holds only in-frame clones, not every one. The table shows approximately 90,000 clones, with 86% occurring only once. Source material: peripheral blood. These receptors were obtained from a man aged 60-69 years with acute or convalescent COVID-19. Both conserved end residues are part of each CDR3. The D gene is left open where the match is weak. Expanded clones are given a class, and other clones once, few, many or no size at all.

D: -
J: TRBJ2-7
size: few
V: TRBV9
DNA: TGTGCCAGCAGCCCTAGAATAGCGGACACCTACGAGCAGTACTTC
CDR3: CASSPRIADTYEQYF

D: -
J: TRBJ1-1
size: -
V: TRBV9
DNA: TGTGCCAGCAGCGTAGTAGGGGTGGGAACTGAAGCTTTCTTT
CDR3: CASSVVGVGTEAFF

D: TRBD1
J: TRBJ2-6
size: -
V: TRBV5-1
DNA: TGCGCCAGCGGGGGACAGTTGGGCTCTGGGGCCAACGTCCTGACTTTC
CDR3: CASGGQLGSGANVLTF

D: TRBD1
J: TRBJ1-5
size: once
V: TRBV10-2
DNA: TGCGCCAGCAGCCCGACAGGGGTCTTTCAGCCCCAGCATTTT
CDR3: CASSPTGVFQPQHF

D: TRBD1
J: TRBJ1-5
size: -
V: TRBV6-1
DNA: TGTGCCAGCAGCCCGGGACAGTACAATCAGCCCCAGCATTTT
CDR3: CASSPGQYNQPQHF

D: TRBD2
J: TRBJ2-2
size: few
V: TRBV7-9
DNA: TGTGCCAGCAGCTTTGGCCTAGCGGAGACCGGGGAGCTGTTTTTT
CDR3: CASSFGLAETGELFF

D: -
J: TRBJ2-1
size: -
V: TRBV19
DNA: TGTGCCAGTACTGATAAAAGGAGGGCCTACAATGAGCAGTTCTTC
CDR3: CASTDKRRAYNEQFF

D: -
J: TRBJ2-7
size: -
V: TRBV6-5
DNA: TGTGCCAGCAGCCGGGAATGGAACTCCTACGAGCAGTACTTC
CDR3: CASSREWNSYEQYF

D: -
J: TRBJ2-5
size: once
V: TRBV6-5
DNA: TGTGCCAGCAGATCCACTAAGTGGGAGACCCAGTACTTC
CDR3: CASRSTKWETQYF

D: -
J: TRBJ2-6
size: -
V: TRBV5-1
DNA: TGCGCCAGCAGCTTGGACGCAGCTGGGGCCAACGTCCTGACTTTC
CDR3: CASSLDAAGANVLTF

D: TRBD1
J: TRBJ1-2
size: -
V: TRBV7-2
DNA: TGTGCCAGCAGCCAGGGACAGACAAATGGCTACACCTTC
CDR3: CASSQGQTNGYTF

D: TRBD2
J: TRBJ2-1
size: -
V: TRBV24-1
DNA: TGTGCCACCAGTGTAGGGACTAGCGGTTTCAATGAGCAGTTCTTC
CDR3: CATSVGTSGFNEQFF

D: TRBD2
J: TRBJ2-7
size: -
V: TRBV19
DNA: TGTGCCAGTAGTATAAGGGGCGGGAGAGTGACCTACGAGCAGTACTTC
CDR3: CASSIRGGRVTYEQYF

D: -
J: TRBJ1-3
size: -
V: TRBV6-5
DNA: TGTGCCAGCAGGCCGGACAGAGCCTCTGGAAACACCATATATTTT
CDR3: CASRPDRASGNTIYF

D: TRBD1
J: TRBJ2-7
size: -
V: TRBV13
DNA: TGTGCCAGCAGCTTATCTTCGAGTTTCGGGACAGGGTCTAACGAGCAGTACTTC
CDR3: CASSLSSSFGTGSNEQYF

D: -
J: TRBJ1-1
size: -
V: TRBV5-1
DNA: TGCGCCAGCAGCTTGACAGCGAACACTGAAGCTTTCTTT
CDR3: CASSLTANTEAFF

D: -
J: TRBJ1-2
size: -
V: TRBV7-6
DNA: TGTGCCAGCAGCTTCGGTCAGGGAATCGCCAACTATGGCTACACCTTC
CDR3: CASSFGQGIANYGYTF

D: TRBD1
J: TRBJ1-2
size: -
V: TRBV2
DNA: TGTGCCAGCAGTCAAGGGGCAGGGGGACAGTACACCTTC
CDR3: CASSQGAGGQYTF

D: TRBD1
J: TRBJ1-1
size: few
V: TRBV30
DNA: TGTGCCTGGAGTGGGGGACAGGGGGCCACTGAAGCTTTCTTT
CDR3: CAWSGGQGATEAFF

D: -
J: TRBJ1-1
size: -
V: TRBV7-9
DNA: TGTGCCAGCAGCCCGACGGACTCTACTGAAGCTTTCTTT
CDR3: CASSPTDSTEAFF

D: TRBD1
J: TRBJ1-4
size: -
V: TRBV5-1
DNA: TGCGCCAGCAGCTTCGGACAGGCGGGGACTAATGAAAAACTGTTTTTT
CDR3: CASSFGQAGTNEKLFF

D: TRBD2
J: TRBJ2-7
size: -
V: TRBV4-2
DNA: TGTGCCAGCAGCGTAGCGGGGTTGGGGCGCGAGCAGTACTTC
CDR3: CASSVAGLGREQYF

D: TRBD1
J: TRBJ1-1
size: -
V: TRBV5-1
DNA: TGCGCCAGCAGCCAAGGGACAGGGGTCTTGAACACTGAAGCTTTCTTT
CDR3: CASSQGTGVLNTEAFF

D: -
J: TRBJ1-5
size: -
V: TRBV30
DNA: TGTGCCTGGAGTCCATTTTCAGGGGCCCATCAGCCCCAGCATTTT
CDR3: CAWSPFSGAHQPQHF

D: TRBD2
J: TRBJ2-2
size: -
V: TRBV6-4
DNA: TGTGCCAGCAGTGGAACGGCGGGAGGTGCCGGGGAGCTGTTTTTT
CDR3: CASSGTAGGAGELFF

D: -
J: TRBJ1-5
size: -
V: TRBV19
DNA: TGTGCCAGTAGTATAGGCCCGACAAGGAATCAGCCCCAGCATTTT
CDR3: CASSIGPTRNQPQHF

D: TRBD2
J: TRBJ2-3
size: -
V: TRBV5-1
DNA: TGCGCCAGCAGCTCTCTAGCGGGGAGCACAGATACGCAGTATTTT
CDR3: CASSSLAGSTDTQYF

D: TRBD1
J: TRBJ2-7
size: -
V: TRBV4-1
DNA: TGCGCCAGCAGCCAAGGGGACAGGGTGAGGCACGAGCAGTACTTC
CDR3: CASSQGDRVRHEQYF

D: TRBD2
J: TRBJ2-7
size: -
V: TRBV10-2
DNA: TGCGCCAGCAGTGAGTCGAGACTAGCGGGGGGGGGAAGAAAGAGATACGAGCAGTACTTC
CDR3: CASSESRLAGGGRKRYEQYF

D: -
J: TRBJ1-6
size: -
V: TRBV20-1
DNA: TGCAGTGCTAGTCGAGCTAATTCACCCCTCCACTTT
CDR3: CSASRANSPLHF

D: -
J: TRBJ1-5
size: -
V: TRBV2
DNA: TGTGCCAGCAGTGAAGGGGCAGGGGTAAATCAGCCCCAGCATTTT
CDR3: CASSEGAGVNQPQHF

D: TRBD2
J: TRBJ2-1
size: -
V: TRBV6-6
DNA: TGTGCCAGCAGTGAGCGGGGAGCCTCCTACAATGAGCAGTTCTTC
CDR3: CASSERGASYNEQFF

D: TRBD2
J: TRBJ2-2
size: -
V: TRBV5-1
DNA: TGCGCCAGCAGCTTGGGACTAGCGGGGGGCCCGAACACCGGGGAGCTGTTTTTT
CDR3: CASSLGLAGGPNTGELFF

D: -
J: TRBJ1-2
size: -
V: TRBV28
DNA: TGTGCCAGCAGTAGGACAGTACCAAACTATGGCTACACCTTC
CDR3: CASSRTVPNYGYTF

D: -
J: TRBJ2-3
size: -
V: TRBV5-4
DNA: TGTGCCAGCAGCTTCCCTAACACAGATACGCAGTATTTT
CDR3: CASSFPNTDTQYF

D: TRBD1
J: TRBJ1-1
size: -
V: TRBV5-1
DNA: TGCGCCAGCAGCCCGGGACAGGGGTCATGGACTGAAGCTTTCTTT
CDR3: CASSPGQGSWTEAFF

D: -
J: TRBJ1-4
size: -
V: TRBV6-1
DNA: TGTGCCAGCAGTGAAAGGGGAGGAGGGCCTCGAGAAAAACTGTTTTTT
CDR3: CASSERGGGPREKLFF

D: -
J: TRBJ1-2
size: -
V: TRBV2
DNA: TGTGCCAGCAATTCCCTTCCCAACTATGGCTACACCTTC
CDR3: CASNSLPNYGYTF

D: -
J: TRBJ1-1
size: -
V: TRBV9
DNA: TGTGCCAGCAGCGTAATGTGGCTGAACACTGAAGCTTTCTTT
CDR3: CASSVMWLNTEAFF

D: -
J: TRBJ1-4
size: -
V: TRBV30
DNA: TGTGCCTGGAGTGGCAGGTACAATGAAAAACTGTTTTTT
CDR3: CAWSGRYNEKLFF

D: -
J: TRBJ1-2
size: -
V: TRBV4-1
DNA: TGCGCCAGCAGCCAAGATCTCGAGCAGGTCTCTGGCTACACCTTC
CDR3: CASSQDLEQVSGYTF

D: TRBD1
J: TRBJ2-1
size: -
V: TRBV19
DNA: TGTGCCAGTAGGAGCAGGACAGGGGGTGGCAATGAGCAGTTCTTC
CDR3: CASRSRTGGGNEQFF

D: TRBD1
J: TRBJ1-2
size: few
V: TRBV27
DNA: TGTGCCAGCAGCCCGACAGGGTTGCAGAACTATGGCTACACCTTC
CDR3: CASSPTGLQNYGYTF

D: -
J: TRBJ2-1
size: -
V: TRBV5-6
DNA: TGTGCCAGCCATGCTTTGGCCATACAGGGAAGCTCCTACAATGAGCAGTTCTTC
CDR3: CASHALAIQGSSYNEQFF

D: -
J: TRBJ2-7
size: once
V: TRBV5-4
DNA: TGTGCCAGCATACGACGACAGTACCACTCCTACGAGCAGTACTTC
CDR3: CASIRRQYHSYEQYF